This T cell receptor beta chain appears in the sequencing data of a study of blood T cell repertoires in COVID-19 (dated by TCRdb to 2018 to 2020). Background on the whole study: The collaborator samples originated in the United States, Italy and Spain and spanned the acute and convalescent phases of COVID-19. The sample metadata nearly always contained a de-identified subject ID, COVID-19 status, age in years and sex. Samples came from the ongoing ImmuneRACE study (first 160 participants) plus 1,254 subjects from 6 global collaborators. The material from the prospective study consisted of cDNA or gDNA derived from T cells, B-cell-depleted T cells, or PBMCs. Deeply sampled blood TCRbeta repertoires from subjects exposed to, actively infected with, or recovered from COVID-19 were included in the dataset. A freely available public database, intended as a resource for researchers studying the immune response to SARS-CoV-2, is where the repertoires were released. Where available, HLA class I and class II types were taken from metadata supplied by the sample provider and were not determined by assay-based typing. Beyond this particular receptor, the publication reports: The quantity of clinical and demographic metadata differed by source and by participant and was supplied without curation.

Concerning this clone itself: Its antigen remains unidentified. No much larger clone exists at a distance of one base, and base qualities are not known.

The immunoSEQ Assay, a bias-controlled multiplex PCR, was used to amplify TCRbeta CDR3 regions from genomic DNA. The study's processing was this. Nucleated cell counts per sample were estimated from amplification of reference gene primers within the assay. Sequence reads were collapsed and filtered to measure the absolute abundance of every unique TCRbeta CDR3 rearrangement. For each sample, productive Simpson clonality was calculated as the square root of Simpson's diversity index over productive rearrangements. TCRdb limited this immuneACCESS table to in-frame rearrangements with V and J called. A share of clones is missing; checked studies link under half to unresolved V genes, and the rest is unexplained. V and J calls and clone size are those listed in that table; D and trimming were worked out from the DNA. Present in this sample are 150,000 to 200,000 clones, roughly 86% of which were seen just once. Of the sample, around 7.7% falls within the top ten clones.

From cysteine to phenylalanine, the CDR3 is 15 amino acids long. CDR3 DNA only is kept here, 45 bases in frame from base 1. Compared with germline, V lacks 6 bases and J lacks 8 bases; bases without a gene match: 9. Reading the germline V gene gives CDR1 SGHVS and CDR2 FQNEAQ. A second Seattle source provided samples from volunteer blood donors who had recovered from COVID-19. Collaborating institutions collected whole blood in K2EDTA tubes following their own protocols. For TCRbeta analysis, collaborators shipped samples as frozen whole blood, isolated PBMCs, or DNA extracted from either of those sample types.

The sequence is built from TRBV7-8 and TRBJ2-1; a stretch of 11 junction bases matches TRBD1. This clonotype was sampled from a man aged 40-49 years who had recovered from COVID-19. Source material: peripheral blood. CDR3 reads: CASSTGQGVLHEQFF. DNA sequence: TGTGCCAGCAGTACGGGACAGGGGGTACTCCATGAGCAGTTCTTC.